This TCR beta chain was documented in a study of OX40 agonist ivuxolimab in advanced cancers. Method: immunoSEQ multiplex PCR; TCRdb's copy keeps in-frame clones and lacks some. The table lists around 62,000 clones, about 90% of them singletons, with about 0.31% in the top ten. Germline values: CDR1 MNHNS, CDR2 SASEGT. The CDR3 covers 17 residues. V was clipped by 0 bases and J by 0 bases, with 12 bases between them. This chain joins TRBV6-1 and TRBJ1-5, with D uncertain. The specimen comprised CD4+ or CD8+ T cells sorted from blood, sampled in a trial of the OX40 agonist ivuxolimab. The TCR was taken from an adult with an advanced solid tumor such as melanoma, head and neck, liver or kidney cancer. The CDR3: CASSEARDWYSNQPQHF. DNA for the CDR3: TGTGCCAGCAGTGAAGCGCGGGATTGGTATAGCAATCAGCCCCAGCATTTT.